This TCR beta chain was observed in a study of response to subunit inactivated influenza vaccine. Whole-study results and caveats: With each seasonal influenza vaccination, the authors suggested, few new T cells are recruited.

This clonotype was counted ten times or more. Its specificity is not known. The CDR3 length is 15 residues. The germline CDR1 and CDR2 sequences are SGHDT and YYEEEE. Between the trimmed V and J ends, which lost 3 bases and 2 bases, there was a span of 12 bases. TCRdb used MiXCR to reprocess the RT-PCR reads, holding one entry per CDR3 protein. Of 700,000 to 800,000 distinct CDR3 sequences in the sample, approximately 17% were seen once. The rearrangement links TRBV5-6 to TRBJ1-5; possible D gene TRBD1, 5 bases. This TCR was recovered from a man aged 50 to 60 who received an inactivated influenza vaccine. The sequences come from PBMCs from blood, collected around 5 days after vaccination. CDR3 sequence (DNA): TGTGCCAGCAGCTCCCAGGGAGGCGGCAATCAGCCCCAGCATTTT. This sequence encodes CASSSQGGGNQPQHF.